The rows below give T cell receptor beta chains drawn from one sample of a study of blood T cell repertoires in COVID-19. Sequencing was performed with immunoSEQ multiplex PCR; in TCRdb, only in-frame clones are kept and a portion is missing. Among some 150,000 clones, approximately 92% were seen once, and the ten largest hold roughly 14%. Sequences were obtained from peripheral blood. These receptors all come from a woman aged 40 to 50 with acute or convalescent COVID-19. The CDR3 runs from the conserved cysteine through the conserved F or W. The D gene is left open where the match is weak. Size tells how often a clone was seen (once, few, many) or the class of an expanded clone, and some rows leave it out.

v_gene	j_gene	d_gene	abundance	CDR3nt	CDR3aa
TRBV18	TRBJ2-7	TRBD2	.	TGTGCCAGCTCACAAAGTCCTAGCGGATCCTACGAGCAGTACTTC	CASSQSPSGSYEQYF
TRBV9	TRBJ1-6	.	.	TGTGCCAGCAGCGTAGGTGGGGCCCAGGCGGCAGGGATTACCTTT	CASSVGGAQAAGITF
TRBV30	TRBJ2-3	TRBD2	.	TGTGCCTGGAGTCCAGACGGGGGGTGGACAGATACGCAGTATTTT	CAWSPDGGWTDTQYF
TRBV18	TRBJ1-2	TRBD1	.	TGTGCCAGCTCACCGAGGGACAGGGGCGCTGGCTACACCTTC	CASSPRDRGAGYTF
TRBV10-2	TRBJ1-1	.	.	TGCGCCAGCAGTGAGTCAGGGGGGAACACTGAAGCTTTCTTT	CASSESGGNTEAFF
TRBV29-1	TRBJ2-3	TRBD1	.	TGCAGCGTTGGACAGGGTTTCACAGATACGCAGTATTTT	CSVGQGFTDTQYF
TRBV9	TRBJ2-5	.	.	TGTGCCAGCAGCGTAGGCGGAATAGGTGAGACCCAGTACTTC	CASSVGGIGETQYF
TRBV7-9	TRBJ1-6	.	.	TGTGCCAGCAGCTTAGATTCATACTTAGATTCACCCCTCCACTTT	CASSLDSYLDSPLHF
TRBV5-6	TRBJ1-5	.	once	TGTGCCAGCAGCCCTATTTCTAGCAATCAGCCCCAGCATTTT	CASSPISSNQPQHF
TRBV28	TRBJ1-2	.	.	TGTGCCAGCAGTTTTGGGTTGGGGGGCTATGGCTACACCTTC	CASSFGLGGYGYTF
TRBV13	TRBJ2-1	.	.	TGTGCCAGCAGAGCTACCGATACAGGGACGAATACAATGAAGCAGTTCTTC	CASRATDTGTNTMKQFF
TRBV11-2	TRBJ2-2	.	.	TGTGCCAGCAGCCGCAGACTCGATTCTAACACCGGGGAGCTGTTTTTT	CASSRRLDSNTGELFF
TRBV28	TRBJ1-4	TRBD1	.	TGTGCCAGCAGTTTAGGGGGACAGGGACTCGAAAAACTGTTTTTT	CASSLGGQGLEKLFF
TRBV24-1	TRBJ2-7	.	.	TGTGCCACCAGTGACCCCAGGGCCCCCTACGAGCAGTACTTC	CATSDPRAPYEQYF
TRBV7-3	TRBJ2-1	TRBD2	.	TGTGCCAGCAGCTCCCGGACTAGCGGGGGACAATACAATGAGCAGTTCTTC	CASSSRTSGGQYNEQFF
TRBV4-1	TRBJ1-5	.	.	TGCGCCAGCAGCCAAGATGGGCATAGCAATCAGCCCCAGCATTTT	CASSQDGHSNQPQHF
TRBV11-3	TRBJ1-1	.	.	TGTGCCAGCACCAGGGACACTGAAGCTTTCTTT	CASTRDTEAFF
TRBV14	TRBJ1-3	.	.	TGTGCCAGCAGCCAAGAACTTCGGGGTCTTGGAAACACCATATATTTT	CASSQELRGLGNTIYF
TRBV18	TRBJ1-1	.	.	TGTGCCAGCTCACCCCAGGGGAACACTGAAGCTTTCTTT	CASSPQGNTEAFF
TRBV7-2	TRBJ1-5	.	.	TGTGCCAGCAGCTTTGGGGGCCTCCGGGATCAGCCCCAGCATTTT	CASSFGGLRDQPQHF
TRBV5-1	TRBJ2-3	TRBD2	.	TGCGCCAGCAGTAGCGGGGGAGCAGATACGCAGTATTTT	CASSSGGADTQYF
TRBV5-4	TRBJ2-3	.	.	TGTGCCAGCAGCTTAAGCTTCGGGGAGAAAACGCAGTATTTT	CASSLSFGEKTQYF
TRBV5-4	TRBJ2-1	.	.	TGTGCCAGCAGCTTGGCTGGGGGCCGGAATGAGCAGTTCTTC	CASSLAGGRNEQFF
TRBV4-1	TRBJ2-3	TRBD1	.	TGCGCCAGCAGCCAAGCCGACAGGGGAGAAGTCGATACGCAGTATTTT	CASSQADRGEVDTQYF
TRBV3-1/TRBV3-2	TRBJ1-2	.	few	TGTGCCAGCAGCCCTCTAAGGACAGAGGACGGCTACACCTTC	CASSPLRTEDGYTF
TRBV5-1	TRBJ1-2	.	.	TGCGCCAGCAGCTTGGCTCAGGACAGTAACTATGGCTACACCTTC	CASSLAQDSNYGYTF
TRBV5-1	TRBJ2-2	.	.	TGCGCCAGCAGCGCCTTAGCGGCCGGGGAGCTGTTTTTT	CASSALAAGELFF
TRBV6-5	TRBJ1-2	TRBD1	.	TGTGCCATCAAAGCCCAGGGGGTTTATGGCTACACCTTC	CAIKAQGVYGYTF
TRBV4-1	TRBJ1-6	.	.	TGCGCCAGCAGCCAAGATCCGGGGGGGGGTGGATCACCCCTCCACTTT	CASSQDPGGGGSPLHF
TRBV5-1	TRBJ2-1	.	.	TGCGCCAGCAGCGGAGCGGGTAACAATGAGCAGTTCTTC	CASSGAGNNEQFF
TRBV10-3	TRBJ2-1	TRBD2	.	TGTGCCATAGGCCTCCGGGAGGGCCGGTACAATGAGCAGTTCTTC	CAIGLREGRYNEQFF
TRBV27	TRBJ1-1	.	.	TGTGCCAGCAGCTACCTAGCGGGGGATAATGAAGCTTTCTTT	CASSYLAGDNEAFF
TRBV6-5	TRBJ2-7	TRBD2	few	TGTGCCAGCACCCAAGGGGTGGCGGGAGGAACCGAGCAGTACTTC	CASTQGVAGGTEQYF
TRBV6-4	TRBJ2-2	TRBD2	.	TGTGCCAGCAGTGCCTTTATAAGACTAGCAGCGAACACCGGGGAGCTGTTTTTT	CASSAFIRLAANTGELFF
TRBV9	TRBJ2-3	.	.	TGTGCCAGCAGCGTAGACGACGGGACTGGAGCAGATACGCAGTATTTT	CASSVDDGTGADTQYF
TRBV28	TRBJ1-1	.	.	TGTGCCAGCAGTTTGCTTCACCTAGGGGCTTTATTAGGAAACACTGAAGCTTTCTTT	CASSLLHLGALLGNTEAFF
TRBV24-1	TRBJ2-2	TRBD1	.	TGTGCCACCAGTGATAATCCCGGGACAGGGGGTCGGGAGCTGTTTTTT	CATSDNPGTGGRELFF
TRBV20-1	TRBJ2-1	.	few	TGCAGTGCACAGCGGTATGAGCAGTTCTTC	CSAQRYEQFF
TRBV7-3	TRBJ2-3	TRBD1	.	TGTGCCAGCAGCACCGGACAGGGCCAAGATACGCAGTATTTT	CASSTGQGQDTQYF
TRBV24-1	TRBJ1-2	.	.	TGTGCCACCAGTGACCGGAACTATGGCTACACCTTC	CATSDRNYGYTF
TRBV7-9	TRBJ2-7	.	.	TGTGCCAGCAGCCCCCTGTCAGGTTACGAGCAGTACTTC	CASSPLSGYEQYF
TRBV7-3	TRBJ2-5	TRBD1	.	TGTGCCAGCAGCGCCAACAGGGGGAATCGGGAGACCCAGTACTTC	CASSANRGNRETQYF
TRBV5-1	TRBJ2-7	TRBD2	.	TGCGCCAGCAGCTTGGTCCGTAGCGGGAGTTACGAGCAGTACTTC	CASSLVRSGSYEQYF
TRBV5-1	TRBJ1-4	.	few	TGCGCCAGCAGCTTGGCTGGACAGAGTCTCGAAAAACTGTTTTTT	CASSLAGQSLEKLFF
TRBV6-5	TRBJ1-5	.	.	TGTGCCAGCAGTCCCAGGGGATTTGGGCAGCCCCAGCATTTT	CASSPRGFGQPQHF
TRBV19	TRBJ1-2	TRBD1	.	TGTGCCAGTAGTATTGAGGGGGCGCTAGGCTATGGCTACACCTTC	CASSIEGALGYGYTF
TRBV5-1	TRBJ2-7	TRBD2	.	TGCGCCAGCAGCGCGGGGGGGGAGCAGTACTTC	CASSAGGEQYF
TRBV4-2	TRBJ2-3	TRBD2	once	TGTGCCAGCAGCCAAGATGATAGTCACACAGCGGGACGCACAGATACGCAGTATTTT	CASSQDDSHTAGRTDTQYF
TRBV7-6	TRBJ2-3	TRBD2	.	TGTGCCAGCAGCTTAATTCCCCTAGCGGGTATCCACACAGATACGCAGTATTTT	CASSLIPLAGIHTDTQYF
TRBV5-4	TRBJ1-6	TRBD1	.	TGTGCCAGCAGCTTGGCGGACAGGGGTAATTCACCCCTCCACTTT	CASSLADRGNSPLHF